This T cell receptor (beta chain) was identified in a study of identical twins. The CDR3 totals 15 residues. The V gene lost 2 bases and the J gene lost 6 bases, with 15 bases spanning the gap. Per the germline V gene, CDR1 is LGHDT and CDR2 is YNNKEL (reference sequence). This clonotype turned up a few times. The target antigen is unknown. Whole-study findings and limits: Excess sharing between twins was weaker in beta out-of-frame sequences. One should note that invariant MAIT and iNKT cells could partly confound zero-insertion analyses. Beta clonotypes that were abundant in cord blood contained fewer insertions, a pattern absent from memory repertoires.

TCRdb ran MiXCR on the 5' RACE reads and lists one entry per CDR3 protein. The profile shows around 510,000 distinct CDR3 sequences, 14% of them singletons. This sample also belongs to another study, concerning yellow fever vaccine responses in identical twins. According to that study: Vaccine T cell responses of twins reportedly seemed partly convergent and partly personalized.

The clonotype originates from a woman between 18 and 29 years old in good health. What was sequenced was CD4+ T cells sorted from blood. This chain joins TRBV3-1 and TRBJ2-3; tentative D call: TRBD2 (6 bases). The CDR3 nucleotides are TGTGCCAGCAGCCAATCTGGGGGGAGCGCTGATACGCAGTATTTT. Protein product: CASSQSGGSADTQYF.